The present T cell receptor beta chain was sequenced within a study of persistence of HIV-infected CD4 T cells. Study summary: Blood samples, up to 180 mL, came from multiple time points, except two leukapheresis donors sampled once.

This was the immunoSEQ version 4 assay in survey mode. TCRdb's table, derived via immunoSEQ multiplex PCR, lists solely in-frame clones and lacks some. The sample comprises roughly 8,500 clones, around 82% of which are singletons, and more than 1.5% rests with the top ten. In this sample, this clone turned up a few times. Its antigen is unidentified. Points from the study as a whole: Antigen-responding cells were enriched for degenerate expanded CDR3beta sequences.

The stimulus was an HIV-1 Gag 15-mer peptide pool, 0.85 to 1 ug/peptide/mL. CD4+ T cells upregulating both CD40 ligand and CD69 were sorted as responding cells. The source of this sequence is an adult woman with HIV who was CMV-seropositive. The source was CD4+ T cells sorted from PBMCs after approximately 18-hour stimulation, collected from a patient who received antiretroviral therapy.

CDR3 coding DNA: TGTGCCAGTATTGGGCAGATTAACACTGAAGCTTTCTTT. It codes for CASIGQINTEAFF. This chain connects TRBV19 to TRBJ1-1; D remains unclear. V was trimmed by 7 bases and J by 2 bases, leaving 11 bases between them. This CDR3 has 13 amino acids. Germline CDR1 LNHDA, CDR2 SQIVND (reference sequence).